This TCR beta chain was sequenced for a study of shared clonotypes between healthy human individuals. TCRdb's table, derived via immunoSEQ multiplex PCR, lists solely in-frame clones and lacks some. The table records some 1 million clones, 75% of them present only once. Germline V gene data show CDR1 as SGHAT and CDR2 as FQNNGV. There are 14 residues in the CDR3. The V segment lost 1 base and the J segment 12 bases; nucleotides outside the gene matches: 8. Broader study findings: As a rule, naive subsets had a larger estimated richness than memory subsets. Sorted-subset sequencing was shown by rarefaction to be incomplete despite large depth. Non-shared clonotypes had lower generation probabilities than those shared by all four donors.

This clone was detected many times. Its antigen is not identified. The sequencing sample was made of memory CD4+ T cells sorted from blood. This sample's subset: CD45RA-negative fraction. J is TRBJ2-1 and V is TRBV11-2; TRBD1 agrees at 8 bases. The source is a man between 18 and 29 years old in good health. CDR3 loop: CASSLGTGGQVQFF. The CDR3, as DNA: TGTGCCAGCAGCTTAGGAACAGGGGGTCAGGTGCAGTTCTTC.